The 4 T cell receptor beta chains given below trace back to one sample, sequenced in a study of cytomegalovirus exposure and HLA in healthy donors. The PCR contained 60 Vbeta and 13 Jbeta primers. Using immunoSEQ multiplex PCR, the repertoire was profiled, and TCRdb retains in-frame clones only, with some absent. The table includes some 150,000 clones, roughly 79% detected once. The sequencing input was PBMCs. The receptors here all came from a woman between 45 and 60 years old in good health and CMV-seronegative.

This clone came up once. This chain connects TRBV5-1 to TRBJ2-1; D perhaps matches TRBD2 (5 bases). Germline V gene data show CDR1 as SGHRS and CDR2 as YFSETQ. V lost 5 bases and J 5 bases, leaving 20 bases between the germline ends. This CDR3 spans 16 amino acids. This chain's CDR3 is CASRPPGREADNEQFF. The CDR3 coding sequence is TGCGCCAGCAGACCGCCCGGCCGTGAAGCGGACAATGAGCAGTTCTTC.

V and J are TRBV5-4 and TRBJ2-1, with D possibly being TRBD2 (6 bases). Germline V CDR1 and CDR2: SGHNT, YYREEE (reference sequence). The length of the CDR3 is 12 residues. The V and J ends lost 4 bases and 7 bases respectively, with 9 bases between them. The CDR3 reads CASSTGTNEQFF. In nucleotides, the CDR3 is TGTGCCAGCAGCACCGGGACTAATGAGCAGTTCTTC.

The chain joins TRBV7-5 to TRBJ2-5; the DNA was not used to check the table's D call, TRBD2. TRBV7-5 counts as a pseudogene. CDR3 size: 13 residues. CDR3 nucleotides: TGTGCCAGACCCGCCTCCATCGGAGAGACCCAGTACTTC. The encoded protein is CARPASIGETQYF.

The CDR3, as DNA: TGCAGTGCTAGAGTTTCGACAGAAGCTTTCTTT. Translating gives CSARVSTEAFF. The genes are TRBV20-1 and TRBJ1-1; no firm D call. The CDR3 extends over 11 amino acids. Trimming took off 1 base at V and 8 bases at J, with 8 bases between the two ends. Germline V gene sequence: CDR1 DFQATT, CDR2 SNEGSKA (reference sequence).